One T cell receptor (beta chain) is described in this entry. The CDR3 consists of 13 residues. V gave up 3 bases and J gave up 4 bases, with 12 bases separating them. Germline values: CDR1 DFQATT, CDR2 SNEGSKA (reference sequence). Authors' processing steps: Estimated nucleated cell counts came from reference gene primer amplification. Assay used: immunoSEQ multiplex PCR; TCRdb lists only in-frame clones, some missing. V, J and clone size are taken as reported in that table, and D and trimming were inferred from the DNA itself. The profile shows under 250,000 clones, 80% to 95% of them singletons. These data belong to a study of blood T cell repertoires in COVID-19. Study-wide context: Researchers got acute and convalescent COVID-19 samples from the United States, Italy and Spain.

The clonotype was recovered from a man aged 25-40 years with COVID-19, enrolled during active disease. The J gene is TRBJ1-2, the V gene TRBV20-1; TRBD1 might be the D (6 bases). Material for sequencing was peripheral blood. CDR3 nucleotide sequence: TGCAGTGCTAGTAAGGCAGGGGCCTATGGCTACACCTTC. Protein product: CSASKAGAYGYTF.